This T cell receptor (beta chain) comes out of a study of blood T cells in healthy people across ages. Using a J-beta primer mix together with a sample-barcoded 5' primer, a second PCR was run for roughly 6 to 12 cycles. Every cDNA was tagged by a template-switch adaptor with 12 random nucleotides. TCRdb fed the 5' RACE reads into MiXCR, producing one record per CDR3 protein. The repertoire holds 1.8 million or so distinct CDR3 sequences, with about two fifths as singletons. Collection of roughly 10 milliliters of peripheral blood was performed for each donor. This TCR was sampled from a human donor in good health. Sequencing input: blood.

The CDR3 loop reads CASSPALVTDTQYF. DNA of the CDR3: TGTGCCAGCTCACCGGCCTTGGTCACAGATACGCAGTATTTT. The chain uses TRBV18 and TRBJ2-3; D is uncertain. Trimming cost V 3 bases and J 2 bases, with 9 bases left between them. This CDR3 has 14 residues. Germline CDR1 KGHSH, CDR2 LQKENI.